This T cell receptor (beta chain) was recovered during a study of blood T cell repertoires in COVID-19. Study at large: Acute-phase and convalescent COVID-19 samples originated in the United States, Italy and Spain. Sample material is recorded as cDNA or gDNA derived from T cells, B-cell-depleted T cells, or PBMCs.

This clone was recorded a few times. Methods used by the authors: Counts of nucleated cells, estimated from reference gene primer amplification, were obtained. Using immunoSEQ multiplex PCR, the repertoire was profiled, and TCRdb retains in-frame clones only, with some absent. V and J calls and clone size are those listed in that table; D and trimming were worked out from the DNA. The sample has 200,000 to 300,000 clones, 85% to 90% seen once. There are 15 residues in the CDR3. V dropped 5 bases and J dropped 0 bases, with 11 bases sitting between them. Germline V gene lookup returns CDR1 MNHEY and CDR2 SVGAGI.

The rearrangement links TRBV6-5 to TRBJ1-3; D may be TRBD1 (5 bases). Sequences were obtained from peripheral blood. This TCR was sampled from a man older than 75 with acute or convalescent COVID-19. The CDR3 coding sequence is TGTGCCAGCAGTCTCGGGGGAAACTCTGGAAACACCATATATTTT. Its protein is CASSLGGNSGNTIYF.